The 6 T cell receptor beta chains below all came from one sample that was sequenced in a study of Ad26.COV2.S vaccination and SARS-CoV-2 variants. Some clones are missing from TCRdb's copy, which holds only in-frame ones; the method was immunoSEQ multiplex PCR. Here the sample spans about 87,000 clones, around 82% being singletons. This sample comprised peripheral blood, obtained after recovery from COVID-19. All receptors come from a human donor who had recovered from COVID-19.

The chain couples TRBV5-8 to TRBJ2-5; D may match TRBD1 or TRBD2 (6 bases each). This CDR3 has 15 residues. V was clipped by 1 base and J by 4 bases, with 14 bases between them. CDR1 SGHTS and CDR2 YDEGEE come from the germline V gene. The CDR3 here is CASSLSGAIIETQYF. CDR3 nucleotide sequence: TGTGCCAGCAGCTTGTCGGGGGCTATTATAGAGACCCAGTACTTC. Drawing the rest from reference TRBV5-8 and TRBJ2-5, the complete variable domain is EAGVTQSPTHLIKTRGQQATLRCSPISGHTSVYWYQQALGLGLQFLLWYDEGEERNRGNFPPRFSGRQFPNYSSELNVNALELEDSALYLCASSLSGAIIETQYFGPGTRLLVL.

For this clone: A junction boundary mismatches the germline segment, possibly from a read error. The chain employs TRBV12-3 or TRBV12-4 and TRBJ2-7; no clear D gene. This CDR3 is built from 13 residues. This CDR3 is CASSPYVSHEQYF. The DNA of the CDR3 is TGTGCCAGCAGTCCCTACGTCTCCCACGAGCAGTACTTC.

The rearrangement joins TRBV28 to TRBJ2-7; D is perhaps TRBD2 (5 bases). Germline V gene lookup returns CDR1 MDHEN and CDR2 SYDVKM. This CDR3 is 11 amino acids long. V was cut by 7 bases and J by 3 bases, with 7 bases left in between. The CDR3 sequence is CASTAGYEQYF. CDR3 DNA sequence: TGTGCCAGCACTGCGGGCTACGAGCAGTACTTC.

This chain joins TRBV7-9 and TRBJ1-1; 8 bases line up with TRBD1. After removal of 5 bases from V and 0 bases from J, the junction contained 11 bases not matched to a gene. In germline, CDR1 is SEHNR, CDR2 FQNEAQ (reference sequence). This CDR3 is 17 amino acids long. CDR3 nucleotides: TGTGCCAGCAGCCTAGGACAGGGTCGGTCCATGAACACTGAAGCTTTCTTT. It is translated as CASSLGQGRSMNTEAFF.

This clone was counted between two and nine times. The chain combines TRBV4-1 with TRBJ2-7; 8 positions match TRBD2. Trimming took 1 base from V and 4 from J; bases not matched to a gene: 6. The CDR3 is 15 amino acids. The germline CDR1 and CDR2 sequences are MGHRA and YSYEKL. CDR3 bases: TGCGCCAGCAGCCAAGTAAGCGGGAGTTATTACGAGCAGTACTTC. Translating it yields CASSQVSGSYYEQYF.

The V and J genes are TRBV18 and TRBJ2-1, with 9 bases that match TRBD2. After removal of 0 bases from V and 7 bases from J, the junction contained 7 bases not matched to a gene. The CDR3 loop spans 16 amino acids. CDR1 is KGHSH, CDR2 LQKENI, per germline. As DNA, the CDR3 is TGTGCCAGCTCACCACCGGGCGGACTAGCGAAAAATGAGCAGTTCTTC. It is translated as CASSPPGGLAKNEQFF.